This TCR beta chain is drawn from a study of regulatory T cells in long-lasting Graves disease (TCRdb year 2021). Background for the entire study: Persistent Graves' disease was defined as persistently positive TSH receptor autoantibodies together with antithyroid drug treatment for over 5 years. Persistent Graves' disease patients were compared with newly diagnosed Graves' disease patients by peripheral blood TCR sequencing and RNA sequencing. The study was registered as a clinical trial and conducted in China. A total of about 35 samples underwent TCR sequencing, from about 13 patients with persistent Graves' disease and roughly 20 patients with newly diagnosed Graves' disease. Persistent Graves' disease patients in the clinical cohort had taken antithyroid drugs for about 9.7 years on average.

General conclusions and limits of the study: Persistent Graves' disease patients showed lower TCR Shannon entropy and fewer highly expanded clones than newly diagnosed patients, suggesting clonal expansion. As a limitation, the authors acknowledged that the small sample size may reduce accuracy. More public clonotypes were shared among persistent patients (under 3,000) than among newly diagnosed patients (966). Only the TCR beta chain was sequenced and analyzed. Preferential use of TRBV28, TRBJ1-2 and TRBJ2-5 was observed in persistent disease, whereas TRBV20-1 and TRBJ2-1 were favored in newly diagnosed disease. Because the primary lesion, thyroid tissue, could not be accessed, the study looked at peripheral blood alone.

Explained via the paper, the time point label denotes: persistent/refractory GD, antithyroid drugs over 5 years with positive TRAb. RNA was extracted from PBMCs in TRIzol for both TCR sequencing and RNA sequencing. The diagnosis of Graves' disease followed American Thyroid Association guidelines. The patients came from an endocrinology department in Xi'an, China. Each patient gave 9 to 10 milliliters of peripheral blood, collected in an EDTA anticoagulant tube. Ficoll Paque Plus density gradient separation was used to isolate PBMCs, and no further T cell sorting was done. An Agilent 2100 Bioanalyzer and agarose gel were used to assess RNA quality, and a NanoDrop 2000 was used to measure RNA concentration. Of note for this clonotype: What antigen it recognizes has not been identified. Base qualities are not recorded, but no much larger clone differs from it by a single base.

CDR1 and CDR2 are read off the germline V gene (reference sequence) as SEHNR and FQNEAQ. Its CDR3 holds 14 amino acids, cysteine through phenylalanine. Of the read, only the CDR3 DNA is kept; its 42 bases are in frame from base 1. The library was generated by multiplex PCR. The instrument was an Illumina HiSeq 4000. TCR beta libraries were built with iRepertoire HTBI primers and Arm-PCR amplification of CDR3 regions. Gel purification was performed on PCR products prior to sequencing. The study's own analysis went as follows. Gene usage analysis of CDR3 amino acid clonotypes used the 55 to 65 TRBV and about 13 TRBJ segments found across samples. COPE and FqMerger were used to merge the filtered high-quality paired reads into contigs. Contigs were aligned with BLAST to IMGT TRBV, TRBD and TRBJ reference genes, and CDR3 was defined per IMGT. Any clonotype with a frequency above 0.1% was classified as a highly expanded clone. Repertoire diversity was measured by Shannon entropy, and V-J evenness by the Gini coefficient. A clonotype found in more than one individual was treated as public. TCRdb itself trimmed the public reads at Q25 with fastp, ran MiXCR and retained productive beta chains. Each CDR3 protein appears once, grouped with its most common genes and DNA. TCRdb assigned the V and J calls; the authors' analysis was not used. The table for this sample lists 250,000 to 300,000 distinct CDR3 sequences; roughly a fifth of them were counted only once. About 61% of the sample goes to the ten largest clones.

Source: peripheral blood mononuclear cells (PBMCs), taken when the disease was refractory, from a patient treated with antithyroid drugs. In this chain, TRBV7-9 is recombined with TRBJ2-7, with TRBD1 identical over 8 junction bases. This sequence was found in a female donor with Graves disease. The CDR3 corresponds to CAIQTRDRSYEQYF. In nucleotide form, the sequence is TGTGCGATTCAGACCCGGGACAGGTCCTACGAGCAGTACTTC.